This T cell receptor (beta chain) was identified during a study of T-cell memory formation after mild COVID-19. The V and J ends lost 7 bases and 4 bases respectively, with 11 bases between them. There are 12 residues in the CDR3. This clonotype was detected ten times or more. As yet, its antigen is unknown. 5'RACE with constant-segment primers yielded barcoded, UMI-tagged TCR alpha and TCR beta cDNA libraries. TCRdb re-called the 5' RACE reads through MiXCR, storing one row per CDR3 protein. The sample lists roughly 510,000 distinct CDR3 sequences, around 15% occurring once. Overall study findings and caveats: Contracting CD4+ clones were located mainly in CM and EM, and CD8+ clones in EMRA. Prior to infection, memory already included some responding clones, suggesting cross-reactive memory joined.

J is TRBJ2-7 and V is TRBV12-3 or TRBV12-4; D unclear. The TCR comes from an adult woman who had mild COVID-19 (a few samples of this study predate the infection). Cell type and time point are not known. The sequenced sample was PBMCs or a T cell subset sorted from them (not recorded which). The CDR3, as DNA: TGTGCCAGCAAATCTCTGGGTTACGAGCAGTACTTC. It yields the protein CASKSLGYEQYF.